This TCR beta chain stems from a study of CD8 T cells in ankylosing spondylitis. This clonotype has more than one count but fewer than ten. No antigen is known for it. Germline V gene sequence: CDR1 SGDLS, CDR2 YYNGEE. J lost 2 bases, V lost 4 bases, and 5 bases had no gene match. The CDR3 sequence is 14 residues long. TCRdb reanalysed the 5' RACE reads using MiXCR and keeps one entry per CDR3 protein. This table holds about 190,000 distinct CDR3 sequences, 13% found once. Study results and limitations: The clones that were linked to disease were reported to be significantly enriched in matched synovial fluid samples from ankylosing spondylitis patients. Ankylosing spondylitis blood appeared to be characterized by a TCR beta motif of under ten highly homologous variants.

The receptor's source is a female donor with ankylosing spondylitis or in good health (not recorded which). The chain has TRBV9 and TRBJ2-7, with 8 bases lining up with TRBD2. Material: blood, either unsorted or a sorted T cell fraction (not recorded which). The CDR3 loop reads CASSPGLAPYEQYF. Here the CDR3 DNA reads TGTGCCAGCAGCCCCGGACTAGCCCCCTACGAGCAGTACTTC.